The clone carrying this TCR beta chain was seen only once. The CDR3 is 13 residues long. Trimming took 4 bases from V and 6 from J; bases not matched to a gene: 4. Per the germline V gene, CDR1 is SEHNR and CDR2 is FQNEAQ (reference sequence). In the original analysis: Cell counts per sample came from amplifying reference gene primers. Profiled with immunoSEQ multiplex PCR; TCRdb holds only in-frame clones, not every one. V, J and clone size are taken as reported in that table, and D and trimming were inferred from the DNA itself. The sample records fewer than 450,000 clones, 88% being singletons. This specimen belongs to a study of blood T cell repertoires in COVID-19. Study in general: The United States, Italy and Spain provided the acute and convalescent COVID-19 samples.

The age range of participants was roughly 18 to 90 years, with residence in about two dozen US areas. Participants' own reports of clinical history determined their cohort assignment. The sequenced sample consisted of PBMCs or T cells enriched from blood (not recorded which). This chain links TRBV7-9 with TRBJ1-2; 8 bases match TRBD1. This clonotype originated in a woman aged 18-35 years who had recovered from COVID-19. CDR3 sequence: CASSSGQGHGYTF. The CDR3 DNA is TGTGCCAGCAGCTCAGGACAGGGCCATGGCTACACCTTC. Variable domain in full (rest from reference TRBV7-9 and TRBJ1-2): DTGVSQNPRHKITKRGQNVTFRCDPISEHNRLYWYRQTLGQGPEFLTYFQNEAQLEKSRLLSDRFSAERPKGSFSTLEIQRTEQGDSAMYLCASSSGQGHGYTFGSGTRLTVV.